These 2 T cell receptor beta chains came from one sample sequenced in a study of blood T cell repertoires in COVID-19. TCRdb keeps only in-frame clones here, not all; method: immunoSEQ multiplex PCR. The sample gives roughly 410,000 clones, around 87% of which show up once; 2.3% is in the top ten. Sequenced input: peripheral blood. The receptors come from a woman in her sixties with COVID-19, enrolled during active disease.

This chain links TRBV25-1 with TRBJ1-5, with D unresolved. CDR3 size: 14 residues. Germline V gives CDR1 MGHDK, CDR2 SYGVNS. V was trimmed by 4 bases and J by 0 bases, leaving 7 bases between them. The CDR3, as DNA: TGTGCCAGCAGTGTAGCCTCTAGCAATCAGCCCCAGCATTTT. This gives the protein CASSVASSNQPQHF.

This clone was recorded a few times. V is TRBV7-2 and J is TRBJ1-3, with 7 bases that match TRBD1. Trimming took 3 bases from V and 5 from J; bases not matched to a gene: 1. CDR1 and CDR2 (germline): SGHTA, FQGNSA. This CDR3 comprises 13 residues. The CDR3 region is CASSLTGRNTIYF. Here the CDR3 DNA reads TGTGCCAGCAGCTTGACAGGGCGAAACACCATATATTTT.